This entry lists 20 T cell receptor beta chains sequenced from one sample in a study of blood T cell repertoires in COVID-19. Measured with immunoSEQ multiplex PCR; TCRdb has only the in-frame clones, and not every one. The sample records around 250,000 clones, approximately 82% being singletons. The sample taken for sequencing was peripheral blood. Every receptor here comes from a woman in her late teens or twenties with acute or convalescent COVID-19.

Note on this clone: In the same sample, other DNA sequences code for this CDR3. This chain joins TRBV30 and TRBJ1-2; 9 bases are a match to TRBD1. With V trimmed by 1 base and J by 4 bases, 1 base remained unmatched. CDR1 and CDR2 (germline): GTSNPN, SVGIG (reference sequence). CDR3 length: 13 residues. CDR3 sequence (DNA): TGTGCCTGGAGTGGACAGGGGGGCTATGGCTACACCTTC. It specifies CAWSGQGGYGYTF.

The CDR3 coding sequence is TGCGCCAGCAGTGAGTCCGGGCGGGTAGGTTTATCCCAGCAGTACTTC. Protein sequence: CASSESGRVGLSQQYF. The V and J genes are TRBV10-2 and TRBJ2-7, with D perhaps matching TRBD2 (5 bases). Germline V gene lookup returns CDR1 WSHSY and CDR2 SAAADI. The CDR3 loop spans 16 amino acids. Trimming removed 0 bases at V and 8 bases at J, with 20 bases between.

This chain links TRBV9 with TRBJ2-2; unclear D gene. The CDR3 runs to 15 residues. Looked up from germline, CDR1 is SGDLS and CDR2 is YYNGEE. Trimming removed 4 bases at V and 2 bases at J, with 12 bases between. CDR3 DNA sequence: TGTGCCAGCAGCCCCCCTCGGGTTAACACCGGGGAGCTGTTTTTT. Amino acid sequence: CASSPPRVNTGELFF. The full variable domain, with the rest looked up from reference TRBV9 and TRBJ2-2, is DSGVTQTPKHLITATGQRVTLRCSPRSGDLSVYWYQQSLDQGLQFLIQYYNGEERAKGNILERFSAQQFPDLHSELNLSSLELGDSALYFCASSPPRVNTGELFFGEGSRLTVL.

The V call is TRBV5-1, the J call TRBJ1-1; D is ambiguous. CDR1 is SGHRS, CDR2 YFSETQ, per germline. There are 15 residues in the CDR3. The V end was cut by 4 bases, the J end by 4 bases, with 17 bases between. CDR3 loop: CASSPGWSGFTEAFF. The DNA of the CDR3 is TGCGCCAGCAGCCCCGGGTGGAGTGGTTTCACTGAAGCTTTCTTT.

The J gene is TRBJ2-7, the V gene TRBV6-1; 9 nucleotides match TRBD2. J gave up 2 bases and V 2 bases, and 4 bases lay outside the gene matches. This CDR3 is built from 15 residues. Germline CDR1 MNHNS, CDR2 SASEGT. CDR3 loop: CASSEYLAGAYEQYF. The CDR3 nucleotides read TGTGCCAGCAGTGAATATTTAGCGGGAGCCTACGAGCAGTACTTC.

The chain joins TRBV11-2 to TRBJ2-3; unclear D gene. The CDR3 extends over 16 amino acids. Trimming took off 5 bases at V and 2 bases at J, with 17 bases between the two ends. Germline loops: CDR1 SGHAT, CDR2 FQNNGV. The CDR3 protein is CASSPQSLTYTDTQYF. The DNA for the CDR3 is TGTGCCAGCAGCCCACAGAGTCTCACATACACAGATACGCAGTATTTT.

The rearrangement uses TRBV13 and TRBJ2-1, with 7 nucleotides matching TRBD2. V lost 4 bases to trimming and J lost 0 bases; unmatched junction nucleotides: 6. The CDR3 extends over 16 amino acids. CDR1 and CDR2 from the germline V gene are PRHDT and FYEKMQ (reference sequence). The CDR3 region is CASSSTSASSYNEQFF. CDR3 DNA sequence: TGTGCCAGCAGCTCAACTAGCGCCAGCTCCTACAATGAGCAGTTCTTC.

The chain recombines TRBV19 with TRBJ2-1; 12 bases map to TRBD2. From germline, CDR1 is LNHDA and CDR2 SQIVND (reference sequence). V lost 4 bases, J lost 9 bases, and 10 bases stayed unmatched. CDR3 length equals 16 residues. The CDR3 nucleotides are TGTGCCAGTAGTAGCCTTCCGGGACTAGCGGGTTTTGAGCAGTTCTTC. Translated: CASSSLPGLAGFEQFF.

The CDR3 coding sequence is TGTGCCAGTAGAAGACAGGGTAACACTGAAGCTTTCTTT. It encodes CASRRQGNTEAFF. The chain couples TRBV19 to TRBJ1-1; 7 bases match TRBD1. The CDR3 is 13 residues long. The germline CDR1 and CDR2 sequences are LNHDA and SQIVND (reference sequence). V shed 6 bases and J 2 bases; nucleotides not matched to a gene: 3.

The rearrangement links TRBV27 to TRBJ1-1, with no clear D. The V and J ends lost 9 bases and 1 base respectively, with 15 bases between them. The CDR3 is made up of 14 amino acids. The germline gives CDR1 MNHEY, CDR2 SMNVEV (reference sequence). The CDR3 DNA sequence: TGTGCCAGGGGCGAGGGCCTCAGGAACACTGAAGCTTTCTTT. This codes for CARGEGLRNTEAFF.

The chain uses TRBV5-1 and TRBJ2-1; a weak D match, TRBD1 (6 bases). This CDR3 is built from 15 residues. From germline, CDR1 is SGHRS and CDR2 YFSETQ. V lost 0 bases to trimming and J lost 4 bases, with 11 bases between them. CDR3 in amino acids: CASSLAQGLYNEQFF. CDR3 in DNA: TGCGCCAGCAGCTTGGCTCAGGGGTTATACAATGAGCAGTTCTTC.

The chain has TRBV14 and TRBJ2-5, with 9 bases fitting TRBD2. Germline V gives CDR1 SGHDN, CDR2 FVKESK. V dropped 1 base and J dropped 0; count of bases not matched to a gene: 3. This CDR3 region has 16 residues. CDR3 loop: CASSQVLAGYQETQYF. The CDR3 coding sequence is TGTGCCAGCAGCCAAGTGCTAGCGGGGTACCAAGAGACCCAGTACTTC.

This clone was seen only a few times. This sequence joins TRBV5-1 and TRBJ2-2; D might be TRBD2 (7 bases). The germline V and J ends were trimmed by 3 bases and 3 bases, with 15 bases remaining between them. This CDR3 is built from 16 residues. CDR1 is SGHRS and CDR2 is YFSETQ in the germline V gene. CDR3 loop: CASSWGGGHDTGELFF. In DNA form, the CDR3 reads TGCGCCAGCAGCTGGGGGGGCGGTCACGACACCGGGGAGCTGTTTTTT. The full variable domain, completed using reference TRBV5-1 and TRBJ2-2, is KAGVTQTPRYLIKTRGQQVTLSCSPISGHRSVSWYQQTPGQGLQFLFEYFSETQRNKGNFPGRFSGRQFSNSRSEMNVSTLELGDSALYLCASSWGGGHDTGELFFGEGSRLTVL.

J is TRBJ2-5 and V is TRBV6-2 or TRBV6-3, with TRBD2 matching over 11 bases. The CDR3 length is 17 residues. The V gene end was trimmed by 2 bases and the J gene end by 5 bases; junction bases not matched to a gene: 10. Germline V gene lookup returns CDR1 MNHEY and CDR2 SVGEGT. The CDR3 reads CASSYNKIAGGWETQYF. The CDR3 bases are TGTGCCAGCAGTTACAACAAAATAGCGGGAGGGTGGGAGACCCAGTACTTC.

The V call is TRBV27, the J call TRBJ2-4, with D maybe TRBD2 (6 bases). The V gene lost 2 bases and the J gene lost 6 bases, with 14 bases spanning the gap. Germline assignment: CDR1 MNHEY and CDR2 SMNVEV (reference sequence). The CDR3 covers 15 residues. CDR3: CASSLSTSSLNIQYF. The DNA of the CDR3 is TGTGCCAGCAGTTTAAGTACTAGCAGCCTAAACATTCAGTACTTC.

A single count supports this clone. The V call is TRBV19, the J call TRBJ2-7; 14 positions match TRBD2. The junction had 1 base not matched to a gene; V was cut back by 6 bases and J by 0 bases. CDR1 and CDR2 from the germline V gene are LNHDA and SQIVND (reference sequence). The CDR3 extends over 15 amino acids. In nucleotides, the CDR3 is TGTGCCAGTAGCGGGACTAGCGGGAGCTCCTACGAGCAGTACTTC. The encoded protein is CASSGTSGSSYEQYF.

The gene calls are TRBV11-2 and TRBJ2-3, with D possibly being TRBD2 (5 bases). Germline V gene lookup returns CDR1 SGHAT and CDR2 FQNNGV. This CDR3 has 15 amino acids. Trimming pared 5 bases from V and 2 bases from J, leaving 14 bases between. The DNA of the CDR3 is TGTGCCAGCAGCCCCTATGAGGGAACCACAGATACGCAGTATTTT. Protein: CASSPYEGTTDTQYF.

The V and J genes are TRBV28 and TRBJ2-2, with 9 bases identical to TRBD1. There are 15 residues in the CDR3. From germline, CDR1 is MDHEN and CDR2 SYDVKM. The ends lost 4 bases at V and 4 bases at J; junction bases unmatched: 4. CDR3 protein: CASSSGTGPTGELFF. CDR3 DNA sequence: TGTGCCAGCAGTTCCGGGACAGGGCCCACCGGGGAGCTGTTTTTT.

This sequence joins TRBV28 and TRBJ1-3; TRBD1 matches at 9 bases. In germline, CDR1 is MDHEN, CDR2 SYDVKM. V gave up 8 bases and J gave up 4 bases; unmatched junction bases: 6. The CDR3 consists of 14 residues. This CDR3 reads CASLGQGSGNTIYF. Here the CDR3 DNA reads TGTGCCAGCCTGGGACAGGGATCGGGAAACACCATATATTTT.

Details on this clone: Distinct nucleotide sequences in the sample also encode this CDR3. This chain uses TRBV28 with TRBJ1-6; TRBD1 aligns across 9 bases. Trimming removed 6 bases from V and 5 bases from J; junction bases left unmatched: 5. The CDR3 length is 15 residues. From germline, CDR1 is MDHEN and CDR2 SYDVKM. CDR3 sequence: CASRDRGPDNSPLHF. In DNA form, the CDR3 reads TGTGCCAGCAGGGACAGGGGACCCGATAATTCACCCCTCCACTTT. Supplemented by reference TRBV28 and TRBJ1-6, the full variable domain reads DVKVTQSSRYLVKRTGEKVFLECVQDMDHENMFWYRQDPGLGLRLIYFSYDVKMKEKGDIPEGYSVSREKKERFSLILESASTNQTSMYLCASRDRGPDNSPLHFGNGTRLTVT.